These T cell receptor beta chains were read from a single sample in a study of post-analysis software for immune sequencing data. Via MiXCR, TCRdb re-called the PCR reads, giving one row per CDR3 protein. The sample holds some 800,000 distinct CDR3 sequences, just over 45% seen once. Sequenced sample: blood. Every receptor here comes from a girl aged 5-17 years with multiple sclerosis. Both conserved end residues are part of each CDR3. Fields, in order: V gene, D gene, J gene, clone size, CDR3 DNA, CDR3 protein. A D gene is named only where the DNA matches it firmly. For some rows the clone size is stated as once, few or many, or as a class when expanded; others skip it.

>TRBV25-1|TRBD1|TRBJ2-5|-
TGTGCCAGCAGAGCAGACAGGGTGGGAGAGACCCAGTACTTC
CASRADRVGETQYF
>TRBV9|-|TRBJ1-6|-
TGTGCCAGCAGCGCCATCGGGGCGAGGGGTTCACCCCTCCACTTT
CASSAIGARGSPLHF
>TRBV7-3|TRBD2|TRBJ2-3|-
TGTGCCAGCAGCCGAGAAGCGGGAGGGCGGTGGGATACGCAGTATTTT
CASSREAGGRWDTQYF
>TRBV19|-|TRBJ1-1|few
TGTGCCAGTAGTGTCGGGGTCTCGAACACTGAAGCTTTCTTT
CASSVGVSNTEAFF
>TRBV12-5|-|TRBJ2-3|-
TGTGCTAGTGGTTTGCGAGGGAATTCAGATACGCAGTATTTT
CASGLRGNSDTQYF
>TRBV27|-|TRBJ2-1|-
TGTGCCAGCAGTCGCCGCTGGGGGGCTGACTACAATGAGCAGTTCTTC
CASSRRWGADYNEQFF
>TRBV9|TRBD2|TRBJ2-3|-
TGTGCCAGCAGCGGATCCCCGGTGAGGGCGGGAGTCAACACAGATACGCAGTATTTT
CASSGSPVRAGVNTDTQYF
>TRBV20-1|-|TRBJ2-7|-
TGCAGTGCTAGCCCCTTAGAGGTTGACGAGCAGTACTTC
CSASPLEVDEQYF
>TRBV12-3/TRBV12-4|-|TRBJ1-5|-
TGTGCCAGCAGACATGACGCATCCCTCAATCAGCCCCAGCATTTT
CASRHDASLNQPQHF
>TRBV28|TRBD2|TRBJ2-1|-
TGTGCCAGCAGTTTGGGATCTAGCGGGAGTAGCAATGAGCAGTTCTTC
CASSLGSSGSSNEQFF
>TRBV15|-|TRBJ1-5|few
TGTGCCACCAGCACCCCAGGTTTTCAGCCCCAGCATTTT
CATSTPGFQPQHF
>TRBV12-3/TRBV12-4|TRBD2|TRBJ2-7|many
TGTGCCAGCAGTTTCGGGCTAGCGGGAGGCTCATACGAGCAGTACTTC
CASSFGLAGGSYEQYF
>TRBV27|TRBD2|TRBJ2-4|few
TGTGCCAGCAGTTTAGGACTAGCGGGAGGCCTGGGCATTCAGTACTTC
CASSLGLAGGLGIQYF
>TRBV28|-|TRBJ2-7|many
TGTGCCAGCAGTGACACCTACGAGCAGTACTTC
CASSDTYEQYF
>TRBV10-3|TRBD2|TRBJ2-1|once
TGTGCCATCAGCTCTAATCGGGAGGGTTTCTACAATGAGCAGTTCTTC
CAISSNREGFYNEQFF
>TRBV12-3/TRBV12-4|-|TRBJ2-5|-
TGTGCCAGCAGTTTAGTGGCAGGAAAAGAGACCCAGTACTTC
CASSLVAGKETQYF
>TRBV10-3|TRBD1|TRBJ1-1|few
TGTGCCATCAGTGACACAAGACAGGGCTTAGGCACTGAAGCTTTCTTT
CAISDTRQGLGTEAFF
>TRBV15|-|TRBJ2-7|few
TGTGCCACCAGCAGAGATTGGGGTCAGGGTAACGAGCAGTACTTC
CATSRDWGQGNEQYF
>TRBV20-1|TRBD2|TRBJ2-5|-
TGCAGTGCCCCCCCTAGCGGGAGAGGGGAGACCCAGTACTTC
CSAPPSGRGETQYF
>TRBV20-1|TRBD1|TRBJ2-4|-
TGCAGTGCTAGACTTTCAGGGGGCATTCAGTACTTC
CSARLSGGIQYF
>TRBV7-2|-|TRBJ2-5|-
TGTGCCAGCAGCTTAGGGGATCAGGGATGGCAAGAGACCCAGTACTTC
CASSLGDQGWQETQYF
>TRBV6-5|-|TRBJ1-1|-
TGTGCCAGCACCTTCTTAGGGAACACTGAAGCTTTCTTT
CASTFLGNTEAFF
>TRBV7-2|TRBD2|TRBJ2-3|-
TGTGCCAGCAGCTCCCCTAGCGGAGAAAGCACAGATACGCAGTATTTT
CASSSPSGESTDTQYF
>TRBV6-2/TRBV6-3|-|TRBJ1-4|-
TGTGCCAGCAGTTCGGTAGTGCAGCTTGTCGGAAAACTGTTTTTT
CASSSVVQLVGKLFF
>TRBV27|TRBD2|TRBJ2-1|-
TGTGCCAGCAGCCTTAGCGGGAGAGGGGCCAATGAGCAGTTCTTC
CASSLSGRGANEQFF
>TRBV15|-|TRBJ1-2|few
TGTGCCACCAGCCTACTAGAAGGGGAACCCTATGGCTACACCTTC
CATSLLEGEPYGYTF
>TRBV29-1|-|TRBJ2-3|-
TGCAGCGTTGAAGACCCAACGTCGGATACGCAGTATTTT
CSVEDPTSDTQYF
>TRBV7-8|-|TRBJ2-6|-
TGTGCCAGCAGCTTTTCGGCGAACTCTGGGGCCAACGTCCTGACTTTC
CASSFSANSGANVLTF
>TRBV24-1|-|TRBJ1-4|-
TGTGCCACCAGTGATCTCCCGGATTGGCACCGCGGGGAAAAACTGTTTTTT
CATSDLPDWHRGEKLFF
>TRBV20-1|TRBD2|TRBJ2-7|-
TGCAGTGCAGGGGTGTCTAGCGGGTTTGCCGAGCAGTACTTC
CSAGVSSGFAEQYF
>TRBV20-1|-|TRBJ1-1|-
TGCAGTGCTAGACTTCCAAGACAGGACGTCACTGAAGCTTTCTTT
CSARLPRQDVTEAFF
>TRBV12-3/TRBV12-4|TRBD2|TRBJ2-4|-
TGTGCCAGCAGGTCTTCCGGGACTAGCGGGGACATTCAGTACTTC
CASRSSGTSGDIQYF
>TRBV5-1|-|TRBJ2-1|few
TGCGCCAGCAGCTTGGCCATGGGACAACCCCACAATGAGCAGTTCTTC
CASSLAMGQPHNEQFF
>TRBV30|-|TRBJ2-7|few
TGTGCCTGGAGTGGCAGGGCCTACGAGCAGTACTTC
CAWSGRAYEQYF
>TRBV10-3|TRBD2|TRBJ2-1|-
TGTGCCATCAGTGACTCTAGCGGGTACAATGAGCAGTTCTTC
CAISDSSGYNEQFF
>TRBV7-2|-|TRBJ2-1|few
TGTGCCAGCAGCGCATGGGGGCGGGAAGCCTACAATGAGCAGTTCTTC
CASSAWGREAYNEQFF
>TRBV5-1|-|TRBJ2-7|-
TGCGCCAGCAGCTTGGAACAGGGCGGGTACGAGCAGTACTTC
CASSLEQGGYEQYF
>TRBV7-2|TRBD2|TRBJ2-1|-
TGTGCCAGCAGCTCCTGGGGGGGTACTCACCTTGAGAGGCATGAGCAGTTCTTC
CASSSWGGTHLERHEQFF
>TRBV10-1|-|TRBJ2-3|-
TGCGCCAGCAGTGAAACCCCCGGAAGCGGCTGGGGCACAGATACGCAGTATTTT
CASSETPGSGWGTDTQYF
>TRBV7-2|TRBD1|TRBJ1-2|-
TGTGCCAGCCGGGGACAGGACGACTATGGCTACACCTTC
CASRGQDDYGYTF
>TRBV28|-|TRBJ2-7|-
TGTGCCAGCAGCCCGGGGGCCACGGAGGCCCAGTACTTC
CASSPGATEAQYF
>TRBV12-3/TRBV12-4|-|TRBJ2-7|-
TGTGCCAGTGGGGGGCTCTACGAGCAGTACTTC
CASGGLYEQYF
>TRBV29-1|TRBD1|TRBJ1-1|-
TGCAGCGTTGTGCGGACAGGGACTTTTGAAGCTTTCTTT
CSVVRTGTFEAFF
>TRBV5-5|-|TRBJ2-5|-
TGTGCCAGCAGCTCCGGGACAAACCAAGAGACCCAGTACTTC
CASSSGTNQETQYF
>TRBV7-9|TRBD2|TRBJ2-5|-
TGTGCCAGCAGCCACGGGGGGAAAGAGACCCAGTACTTC
CASSHGGKETQYF
>TRBV29-1|TRBD2|TRBJ2-2|-
TGCAGCGTTCAAGGCTCGGGGGGCGGGGAGCTGTTTTTT
CSVQGSGGGELFF
>TRBV6-2/TRBV6-3|-|TRBJ2-7|many
TGTGCCACCGCGTTTTTGGCAGGGGACTACGAGCAGTACTTC
CATAFLAGDYEQYF
>TRBV12-3/TRBV12-4|-|TRBJ2-7|-
TGTGCCAGCAGTTTGGGGGGGCTGCACTACGAGCAGTACTTC
CASSLGGLHYEQYF
>TRBV30|-|TRBJ1-2|-
TGTGCCTGGAGTGTACGTGGGGGGCGAGATGGCTACACCTTC
CAWSVRGGRDGYTF
>TRBV6-2/TRBV6-3|-|TRBJ2-5|-
TGTGCCAGCAGTTACTCGGACAGTCAAGAGACCCAGTACTTC
CASSYSDSQETQYF
>TRBV20-1|TRBD2|TRBJ2-3|-
TGCAGTGCTAGAGATTTAGCGGGACCCGGAACAGATACGCAGTATTTT
CSARDLAGPGTDTQYF
>TRBV11-2|-|TRBJ2-5|-
TGTGCCAGCAGCTTAGAGACACACCAAGAGACCCAGTACTTC
CASSLETHQETQYF
>TRBV27|-|TRBJ2-7|few
TGTGCCGGCAGTTTTGAGGCGGGTAACGAGCAGTACTTC
CAGSFEAGNEQYF
>TRBV11-2|TRBD1|TRBJ2-5|few
TGTGCCAGCAGCCGCCTACAGGGGAATGCGGAGACCCAGTACTTC
CASSRLQGNAETQYF
>TRBV28|-|TRBJ2-7|few
TGTGCCAGCAGTTTTTTCGGGGGCTGGGACGAGCAGTACTTC
CASSFFGGWDEQYF
>TRBV10-3|TRBD2|TRBJ2-7|few
TGTGCCATCAGTGAGTCGAGATGGGAGGGCCTTTACGAGCAGTACTTC
CAISESRWEGLYEQYF
>TRBV11-2|-|TRBJ2-5|-
TGTGCCAGCAGCTTAGGCCTCTTCCAGCAGTACTTC
CASSLGLFQQYF
>TRBV12-3/TRBV12-4|-|TRBJ1-1|-
TGTGCCAGCAGTTTACTCCCCGGGGGTAGAGCTGAAGCTTTCTTT
CASSLLPGGRAEAFF
>TRBV6-1|-|TRBJ1-1|-
TGTGCCAGCAGTGTGGTGGGTACGGGCACTGAAGCTTTCTTT
CASSVVGTGTEAFF